This entry features one T cell receptor (beta chain) sequence. Antigen specificity is unknown. Specified treatment: some 20 received Ad26.COV2.S at low or high dose, single or two shots; 5 received placebo; per-sample allocation not given. Day 63 after the first injection of vaccine or placebo was the sampling time. Donation came from an adult in Boston who was aged 18-55 years. This entry is derived from a study of Ad26.COV2.S vaccination and SARS-CoV-2 variants. Turning to the study itself: As a participant in COV1001, the donor was in the Ad26.COV2.S trial arm.

CDR1 SGHAT and CDR2 FQNNGV come from the germline V gene. V was cut by 1 base and J by 4 bases, with 7 bases left in between. The CDR3 has 13 amino acids. The table came from immunoSEQ multiplex PCR; TCRdb's copy has only in-frame clones and leaves some out. The sample records roughly 320,000 clones, 87% being singletons. Notes on the study in general: CD8+ and CD4+ T cells specific for spike reportedly responded with substantial breadth after vaccination.

The specimen comprised peripheral blood, sampled in a trial of Ad26.COV2.S vaccine versus placebo. The chain is built from TRBV11-2 and TRBJ2-5; D is undetermined. This sequence originates from a person between 18 and 65 years old who received the Ad26.COV2.S COVID-19 vaccine or a placebo. The CDR3 DNA reads TGTGCCAGCAGCTTAGTTCCACCAGAGACCCAGTACTTC. Amino acid sequence: CASSLVPPETQYF.